What follows are 30 T cell receptor beta chains derived from one specimen sequenced in a study of cytomegalovirus exposure and HLA in healthy donors. This PCR relied on a set of 60 Vbeta primers and 13 Jbeta primers. Some clones are missing from TCRdb's copy, which holds only in-frame ones; the method was immunoSEQ multiplex PCR. The sample yields around 62,000 clones, about 79% seen once. What was sequenced was PBMCs. The receptors were sampled from a man in his sixties in good health and CMV-seropositive.

About this clone: One junction end does not reproduce the germline sequence, and a read error may be involved. This chain connects TRBV7-8 to TRBJ1-4, with D tentatively TRBD1 (6 bases). The CDR3 is 13 amino acids. CDR1 is SGHVS and CDR2 is FQNEAQ in the germline V gene. CDR3 sequence reads: CATEAGTNGKLFF. Written as DNA, the CDR3 is TGTGCCACCGAAGCCGGGACAAATGGAAAACTGTTTTTT.

The chain couples TRBV5-1 to TRBJ2-2; TRBD1 matches 8 bases. V trimming: 0 bases; J trimming: 3 bases; junction bases outside the gene matches: 1. This CDR3 comprises 15 residues. The germline CDR1 and CDR2 sequences are SGHRS and YFSETQ. This CDR3 is CASSLGQGHTGELFF. In DNA, the CDR3 is TGCGCCAGCAGCTTGGGACAGGGGCACACCGGGGAGCTGTTTTTT.

This chain links TRBV5-4 with TRBJ1-1; no definite D call. V was shortened by 3 bases and J by 2 bases, with 8 bases between the two germline ends. The germline V gene has CDR1 SGHNT and CDR2 YYREEE (reference sequence). CDR3 length: 13 residues. The CDR3 is CASSSRGNTEAFF. In DNA, the CDR3 is TGTGCCAGCAGCTCCCGGGGTAACACTGAAGCTTTCTTT.

The chain joins TRBV2 to TRBJ2-1; 9 bases are a match to TRBD1. Trimming at V came to 4 bases and at J to 6 bases, leaving 16 bases not matched to a gene. This CDR3 has 18 amino acids. Germline V gives CDR1 SNHLY, CDR2 FYNNEI. The CDR3 bases are TGTGCCAGCAGTGGACCCGGGACAGGGAAGGCCTTGTCCAATGAGCAGTTCTTC. Its protein is CASSGPGTGKALSNEQFF.

The J gene is TRBJ1-2, the V gene TRBV21-1; TRBD1, as called in the table, went unchecked against the DNA. TRBV21-1 is described as a pseudogene. The CDR3 is 14 amino acids. CDR3 sequence: CASSNGDRGRGYTF. The CDR3 nucleotides are TGTGCCAGCAGCAATGGGGACAGGGGGAGGGGCTACACCTTC.

The J gene is TRBJ2-3, the V gene TRBV5-4, with 8 bases lining up with TRBD2. V shed 2 bases, J shed 0 bases, and the junction held 2 bases outside the gene matches. The CDR3 contains 15 residues. Germline V gene data show CDR1 as SGHNT and CDR2 as YYREEE (reference sequence). The CDR3 spells CASSLSGGSTDTQYF. In nucleotides, the CDR3 is TGTGCCAGCAGCTTAAGCGGGGGAAGCACAGATACGCAGTATTTT.

This clone showed up just a few times. The chain has TRBV6-6 and TRBJ2-3, with 7 bases aligning to TRBD1. V shed 4 bases, J shed 5 bases, and the junction held 12 bases outside the gene matches. In germline, CDR1 is MNHNY, CDR2 SVGAGI (reference sequence). The CDR3 runs 16 residues. The CDR3 loop reads CASSFPVTGAEDTQYF. CDR3 in DNA: TGTGCCAGCAGTTTTCCGGTTACAGGGGCGGAAGATACGCAGTATTTT.

This chain uses TRBV7-6 with TRBJ1-6; tentative D call: TRBD1 (6 bases). Trimming shortened V by 5 bases and J by 7 bases, and 12 bases separated the two germline ends. Germline values: CDR1 SGHVS, CDR2 FNYEAQ. The CDR3 has 14 residues. The CDR3 here is CASSPTGTNSPLHF. The CDR3 region has the DNA TGTGCCAGCAGCCCGACCGGGACAAATTCACCCCTCCACTTT.

This clone has only a few counts. The J gene is TRBJ1-2, the V gene TRBV5-4; the match to TRBD1 covers 7 bases. Per the germline V gene, CDR1 is SGHNT and CDR2 is YYREEE (reference sequence). J gave up 4 bases and V 0 bases, and 6 bases lay outside the gene matches. The CDR3 spans 15 residues. The CDR3 loop reads CASSLVSWDSYGYTF. The CDR3 nucleotides read TGTGCCAGCAGCTTGGTTTCGTGGGACAGCTATGGCTACACCTTC.

The CDR3 nucleotides are TGTGCCAGCAGCTTGCCACCGGACAGGGCCAATGGCTACACCTTC. Amino acid sequence: CASSLPPDRANGYTF. The rearrangement links TRBV5-4 to TRBJ1-2; 8 bases agree with TRBD1. Germline CDR1 is SGHNT and CDR2 is YYREEE (reference sequence). This CDR3 comprises 15 residues. Trimming at V came to 1 base and at J to 6 bases, leaving 8 bases not matched to a gene.

This chain connects TRBV6-1 to TRBJ1-1; 7 positions agree with TRBD1. The CDR3 has 14 amino acids. Germline-derived CDR1 and CDR2 are MNHNS and SASEGT. Trimming at V came to 5 bases and at J to 4 bases, leaving 7 bases not matched to a gene. The CDR3 is CASSRQGVVTEAFF. CDR3 nucleotide sequence: TGTGCCAGCAGTCGTCAGGGGGTTGTCACTGAAGCTTTCTTT.

The gene calls are TRBV7-9 and TRBJ2-2; 8 bases match TRBD2. Germline CDR1 is SEHNR and CDR2 is FQNEAQ (reference sequence). The CDR3 runs to 14 residues. Trimming took 5 bases from V and 7 from J; bases not matched to a gene: 6. CDR3 bases: TGTGCCAGCAGCCCCCGGACTAGCATCGGGGAGCTGTTTTTT. Translation gives CASSPRTSIGELFF.

The CDR3 reads CASSRQGTEAFF. As DNA, the CDR3 is TGTGCCAGCAGCCGACAGGGGACGGAAGCTTTCTTT. J is TRBJ1-1 and V is TRBV6-6; 8 positions agree with TRBD1. Germline lookup yields CDR1 MNHNY and CDR2 SVGAGI (reference sequence). Trimming took 6 bases from V and 8 from J; bases not matched to a gene: 5. This CDR3 region has 12 residues.

The chain is built from TRBV7-2 and TRBJ1-5, with a tentative D call TRBD1 (6 bases). The CDR3 has 14 residues. Germline V gene sequence: CDR1 SGHTA, CDR2 FQGNSA. The V end lost 5 bases, the J end lost 2 bases, and 10 bases lay between the germline ends. As DNA, the CDR3 is TGTGCCAGCAGCCCGACAGGTGGCAATCAGCCCCAGCATTTT. Protein: CASSPTGGNQPQHF.

The rearrangement uses TRBV7-2 and TRBJ2-7, with 9 bases identical to TRBD2. The CDR3 loop spans 16 amino acids. The J segment lost 6 bases and the V segment lost 5 bases, leaving 14 bases of the junction unmatched. CDR1 is SGHTA and CDR2 is FQGNSA in the germline V gene. The CDR3 here is CASSPVGAGGDSEQYF. The CDR3 region has the DNA TGTGCCAGCAGCCCGGTCGGCGCGGGAGGGGATTCCGAGCAGTACTTC.

J is TRBJ2-7 and V is TRBV5-4, with D perhaps matching TRBD1 (5 bases). V lost 1 base and J lost 2, with 10 bases in between. The CDR3 runs 14 residues. Germline CDR1 SGHNT, CDR2 YYREEE (reference sequence). CDR3 in DNA: TGTGCCAGCAGCTTGAACCGACAGACCTACGAGCAGTACTTC. Protein: CASSLNRQTYEQYF. The full variable domain, with the rest looked up from reference TRBV5-4 and TRBJ2-7, is ETGVTQSPTHLIKTRGQQVTLRCSSQSGHNTVSWYQQALGQGPQFIFQYYREEENGRGNFPPRFSGLQFPNYSSELNVNALELDDSALYLCASSLNRQTYEQYFGPGTRLTVT.

The V and J genes are TRBV11-2 and TRBJ1-2; 7 positions agree with TRBD1. The CDR3 loop spans 14 amino acids. In germline, CDR1 is SGHAT, CDR2 FQNNGV. V trimming: 3 bases; J trimming: 4 bases; junction bases outside the gene matches: 5. This chain's CDR3 is CASSFSDRFYGYTF. In DNA, the CDR3 is TGTGCCAGCAGCTTCTCGGACAGGTTCTATGGCTACACCTTC.

This chain links TRBV7-9 with TRBJ2-7; possible D gene TRBD1, 6 bases. Trimming cost V 0 bases and J 5 bases, with 11 bases left between them. Germline loops: CDR1 SEHNR, CDR2 FQNEAQ (reference sequence). This CDR3 region has 14 residues. CDR3 region: CASSLAARGNEQYF. The CDR3 nucleotides read TGTGCCAGCAGCTTAGCGGCCAGGGGCAACGAGCAGTACTTC.

The chain links TRBV6-1 to TRBJ1-1, with TRBD1 as a possible D gene (5 bases). The germline V gene has CDR1 MNHNS and CDR2 SASEGT. CDR3 length: 14 amino acids. Trimming removed 4 bases from V and 5 bases from J, with 14 bases in between. The DNA of the CDR3 is TGTGCCAGCAGTGCCCATACGGGGGGGACTGAAGCTTTCTTT. Amino acid sequence: CASSAHTGGTEAFF.

The gene calls are TRBV13 and TRBJ2-7; D is perhaps TRBD2 (7 bases). CDR1 is PRHDT and CDR2 is FYEKMQ in the germline V gene (reference sequence). The CDR3 is 13 residues long. V gave up 3 bases and J gave up 6 bases, with 12 bases separating them. The chain's CDR3 is CASSFERGGEQYF. The CDR3 DNA is TGTGCCAGCAGCTTTGAGAGGGGGGGCGAGCAGTACTTC.

The chain has TRBV20-1 and TRBJ1-2; D is ambiguous. CDR1 and CDR2 (germline): DFQATT, SNEGSKA (reference sequence). V gave up 4 bases and J gave up 8 bases, with 11 bases separating them. CDR3 length: 11 amino acids. In nucleotides, the CDR3 is TGCAGTGCTACCACCGGGAACGGCTACACCTTC. Amino acids: CSATTGNGYTF.

As to this clone: One junction end does not reproduce the germline sequence, and a read error may be involved. V gene TRBV5-8 combines with J gene TRBJ2-7; 7 nucleotides align to TRBD1. The germline gives CDR1 SGHTS, CDR2 YDEGEE. The CDR3 length is 15 residues. CDR3 loop: CANSFPGQISYEQYF. CDR3 nucleotide sequence: TGTGCCAACAGCTTTCCGGGACAGATTTCCTACGAGCAGTACTTC.

The chain carries TRBV5-1 and TRBJ2-7, with 12 positions matching TRBD2. The CDR3 runs to 15 residues. V lost 3 bases to trimming and J lost 2 bases; unmatched junction nucleotides: 3. Germline-derived CDR1 and CDR2 are SGHRS and YFSETQ. The CDR3 DNA sequence: TGCGCCAGCAGCTCCGGACTAGCGGGGCCCTACGAGCAGTACTTC. Protein sequence: CASSSGLAGPYEQYF.

Turning to this clone: Other DNA sequences of this sample code for an identical CDR3. The chain has TRBV5-1 and TRBJ1-1, with 8 bases aligning to TRBD1. V shed 0 bases, J shed 5 bases, and the junction held 3 bases outside the gene matches. From germline, CDR1 is SGHRS and CDR2 YFSETQ. There are 14 residues in the CDR3. CDR3 nucleotides: TGCGCCAGCAGCTTGGGACAGGGGTATACTGAAGCTTTCTTT. It specifies CASSLGQGYTEAFF.

The rearrangement uses TRBV19 and TRBJ2-1; 7 positions match TRBD1. Unmatched junction bases numbered 12, after V lost 3 bases and J lost 10 bases. Germline V CDR1 and CDR2: LNHDA, SQIVND (reference sequence). The CDR3 spans 15 residues. CDR3 sequence (DNA): TGTGCCAGTAGTATGGGAACAGGGGCGATCGAAGAGCAGTTCTTC. Its translation is CASSMGTGAIEEQFF.

V and J are TRBV5-4 and TRBJ1-2, with D maybe TRBD1 (5 bases). V gave up 7 bases and J gave up 0 bases, with 13 bases separating them. The length of the CDR3 is 14 residues. Germline values: CDR1 SGHNT, CDR2 YYREEE (reference sequence). CDR3 loop: CASGQQASNYGYTF. The CDR3 nucleotides are TGTGCCAGCGGCCAACAGGCTTCTAACTATGGCTACACCTTC.

This clone came up once. The rearrangement links TRBV18 to TRBJ2-3; 9 bases agree with TRBD1. With V trimmed by 8 bases and J by 4 bases, 10 bases remained unmatched. From germline, CDR1 is KGHSH and CDR2 LQKENI. The CDR3 totals 15 residues. CDR3 DNA: TGTGCCAGCACCGATCGACAGGGGGGTTCAGATACGCAGTATTTT. Its protein product is CASTDRQGGSDTQYF.

The chain links TRBV19 to TRBJ2-3; 7 bases match TRBD1. The CDR3 is made up of 15 amino acids. Losses at the gene ends were 6 bases for V and 0 bases for J; bases not matched to a gene: 6. From germline, CDR1 is LNHDA and CDR2 SQIVND (reference sequence). The CDR3 loop is CASSPGTVSTDTQYF. The CDR3 nucleotides read TGTGCCAGTAGCCCCGGGACAGTGAGCACAGATACGCAGTATTTT.

V is TRBV5-1 and J is TRBJ2-4, with a possible D match to TRBD2 (7 bases). The CDR3 consists of 18 residues. V lost 0 bases, J lost 1 base, and 17 bases lay in between. Per germline, CDR1 SGHRS and CDR2 YFSETQ. This chain's CDR3 is CASSLVLGGRDAKNIQYF. CDR3 DNA: TGCGCCAGCAGCTTGGTCCTCGGGGGGCGCGATGCCAAAAACATTCAGTACTTC.

The rearrangement uses TRBV7-9 and TRBJ2-3, with a tentative D call TRBD2 (6 bases). This CDR3 region has 15 residues. Germline CDR1 SEHNR, CDR2 FQNEAQ (reference sequence). V gave up 6 bases and J gave up 4 bases, with 17 bases separating them. The CDR3 nucleotides read TGTGCCAGCAGGCTATGGATAGCGGAATCAGATACGCAGTATTTT. It encodes CASRLWIAESDTQYF.